This record concerns one T cell receptor (beta chain) sequence. The antigen is undetermined. The data were produced by immunoSEQ multiplex PCR, yet TCRdb's version contains in-frame clones alone and is incomplete. The repertoire includes some 49,000 clones, roughly 92% of them detected once, and 3% to 3.5% sits in the top ten. These data belong to a study of T cells after posttransplantation cyclophosphamide. Study conclusions and caveats: Tissue-infiltrating T cells from skin or gut overlapped little with blood T cells. Later post-transplant blood repertoires were often dominated by donor CD8+ memory clones.

V lost 2 bases and J lost 3, with 19 bases in between. Germline CDR1 LNHDA, CDR2 SQIVND (reference sequence). The CDR3 runs to 17 residues. The origin of this receptor is a woman in her fifties or sixties in good health and a related stem cell transplant donor. The chain employs TRBV19 and TRBJ1-1, with TRBD1 as a possible D gene (6 bases). What was sequenced was PBMCs. CDR3 amino acids: CASSIYGQGFPDTEAFF. The CDR3 bases are TGTGCCAGTAGTATATATGGGCAGGGGTTCCCTGACACTGAAGCTTTCTTT.